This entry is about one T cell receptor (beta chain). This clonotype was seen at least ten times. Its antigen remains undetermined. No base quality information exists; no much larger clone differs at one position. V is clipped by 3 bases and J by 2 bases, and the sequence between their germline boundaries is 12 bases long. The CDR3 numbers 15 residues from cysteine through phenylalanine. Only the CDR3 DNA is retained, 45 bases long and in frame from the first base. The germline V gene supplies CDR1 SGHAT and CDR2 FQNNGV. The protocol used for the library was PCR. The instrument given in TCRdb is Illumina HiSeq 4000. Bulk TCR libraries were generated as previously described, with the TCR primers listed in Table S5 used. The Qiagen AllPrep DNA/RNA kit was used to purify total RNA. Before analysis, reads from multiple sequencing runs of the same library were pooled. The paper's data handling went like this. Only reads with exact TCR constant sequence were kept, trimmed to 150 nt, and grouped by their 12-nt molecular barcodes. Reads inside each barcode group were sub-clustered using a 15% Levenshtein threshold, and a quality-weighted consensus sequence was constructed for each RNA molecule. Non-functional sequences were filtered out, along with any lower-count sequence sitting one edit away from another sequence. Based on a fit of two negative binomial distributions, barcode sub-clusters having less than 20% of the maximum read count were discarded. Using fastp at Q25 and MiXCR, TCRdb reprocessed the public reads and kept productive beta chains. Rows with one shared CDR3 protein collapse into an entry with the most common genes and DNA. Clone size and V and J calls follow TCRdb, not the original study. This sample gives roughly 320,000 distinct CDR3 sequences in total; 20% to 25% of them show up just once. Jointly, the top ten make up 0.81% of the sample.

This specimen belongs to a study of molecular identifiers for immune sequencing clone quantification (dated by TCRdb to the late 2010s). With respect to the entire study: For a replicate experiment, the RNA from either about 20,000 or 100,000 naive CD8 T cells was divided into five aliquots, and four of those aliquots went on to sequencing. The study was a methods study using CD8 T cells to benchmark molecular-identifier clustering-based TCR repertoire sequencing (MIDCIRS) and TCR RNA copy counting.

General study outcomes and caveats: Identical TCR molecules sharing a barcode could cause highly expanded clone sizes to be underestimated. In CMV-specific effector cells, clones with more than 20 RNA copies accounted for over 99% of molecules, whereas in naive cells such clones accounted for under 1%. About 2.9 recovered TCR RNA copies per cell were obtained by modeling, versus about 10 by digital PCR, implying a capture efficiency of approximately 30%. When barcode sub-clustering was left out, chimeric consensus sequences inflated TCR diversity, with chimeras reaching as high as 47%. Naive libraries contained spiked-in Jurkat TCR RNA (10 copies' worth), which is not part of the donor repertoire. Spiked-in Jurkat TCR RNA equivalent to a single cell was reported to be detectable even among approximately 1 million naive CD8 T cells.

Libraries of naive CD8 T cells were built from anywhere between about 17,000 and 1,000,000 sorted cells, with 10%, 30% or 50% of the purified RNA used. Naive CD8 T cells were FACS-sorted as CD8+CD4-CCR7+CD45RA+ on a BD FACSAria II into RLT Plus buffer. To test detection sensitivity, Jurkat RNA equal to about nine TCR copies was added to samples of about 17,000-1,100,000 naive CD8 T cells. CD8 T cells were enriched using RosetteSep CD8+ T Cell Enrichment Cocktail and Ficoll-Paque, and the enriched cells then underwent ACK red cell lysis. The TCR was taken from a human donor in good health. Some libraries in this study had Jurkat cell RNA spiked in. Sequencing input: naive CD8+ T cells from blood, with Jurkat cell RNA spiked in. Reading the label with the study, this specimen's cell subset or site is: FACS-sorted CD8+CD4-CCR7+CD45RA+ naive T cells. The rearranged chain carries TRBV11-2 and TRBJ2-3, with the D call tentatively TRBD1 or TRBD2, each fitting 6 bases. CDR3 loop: CASSFTGAPTDTQYF. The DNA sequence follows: TGTGCCAGCAGCTTTACGGGGGCTCCCACAGATACGCAGTATTTT.